The clone carrying this TCR beta chain was found a few times. Its antigen is unknown. Then a second PCR, running roughly 7 to 11 cycles, was carried out with a sample-barcoded 5' primer and a J-beta primer mix. In TCRdb, the 5' RACE reads were re-called with MiXCR into one record per CDR3 protein. The sample gives under 800,000 distinct CDR3 sequences, roughly 44% of which show up once; 20% to 25% is in the top ten. With 6 bases clipped from V and 5 bases from J, the junction kept 14 bases outside the gene matches. The CDR3 extends over 16 amino acids. Germline loops: CDR1 SGHAT, CDR2 FQNNGV. This record belongs to a study of blood T cells in healthy people across ages. Whole-study results and caveats: Investigators treated diversity estimates from one million T cells as underestimates.

Input material: blood. The receptor was isolated from a woman aged 55-70 years in good health. The J gene is TRBJ2-5, the V gene TRBV11-2; 8 nucleotides align to TRBD2. The CDR3 spells CASSELRGAEGETQYF. In nucleotides, the CDR3 is TGTGCCAGCAGTGAACTGCGGGGGGCGGAAGGGGAGACCCAGTACTTC. Full variable domain (outside the CDR3, taken from reference TRBV11-2 and TRBJ2-5): EAGVAQSPRYKIIEKRQSVAFWCNPISGHATLYWYQQILGQGPKLLIQFQNNGVVDDSQLPKDRFSAERLKGVDSTLKIQPAKLEDSAVYLCASSELRGAEGETQYFGPGTRLLVL.